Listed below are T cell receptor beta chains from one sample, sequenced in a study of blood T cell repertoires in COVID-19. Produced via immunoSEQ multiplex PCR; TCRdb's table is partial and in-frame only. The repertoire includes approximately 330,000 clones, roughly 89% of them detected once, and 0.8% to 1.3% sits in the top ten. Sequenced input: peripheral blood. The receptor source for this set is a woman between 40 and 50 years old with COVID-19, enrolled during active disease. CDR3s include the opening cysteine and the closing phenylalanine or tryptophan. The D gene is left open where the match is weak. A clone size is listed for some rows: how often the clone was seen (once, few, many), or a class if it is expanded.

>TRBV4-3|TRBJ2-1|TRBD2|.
CASSRLTSGVDEQFF
TGCGCCAGCAGCCGCCTAACTAGCGGGGTCGATGAGCAGTTCTTC
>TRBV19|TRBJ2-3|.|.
CASSQERGTDTQYF
TGTGCCAGTAGTCAGGAGCGGGGCACAGATACGCAGTATTTT
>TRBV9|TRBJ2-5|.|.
CASSGKVLEETQYF
TGTGCCAGCAGCGGAAAGGTGCTAGAAGAGACCCAGTACTTC
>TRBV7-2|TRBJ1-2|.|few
CASSLVAGTNYGYTF
TGTGCCAGCAGCTTAGTTGCCGGGACAAACTATGGCTACACCTTC
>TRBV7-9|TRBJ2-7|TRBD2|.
CASLTGGRSPHRYEQYF
TGTGCGTCCTTAACGGGCGGGAGATCCCCCCATAGGTACGAGCAGTACTTC
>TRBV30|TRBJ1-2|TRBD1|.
CAWSPGQGKNYGYTF
TGTGCCTGGAGTCCGGGACAGGGGAAAAACTATGGCTACACCTTC
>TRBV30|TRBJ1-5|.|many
CAWSLKQVYQPQHF
TGTGCCTGGAGTCTAAAACAGGTATATCAGCCCCAGCATTTT
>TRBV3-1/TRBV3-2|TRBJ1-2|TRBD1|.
CASSLTGGGYTF
TGTGCCAGCAGCCTTACAGGGGGCGGCTACACCTTC
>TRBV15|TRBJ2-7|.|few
CATSGRGRSDSYEQYF
TGTGCCACCAGTGGGCGGGGCCGATCGGACTCCTACGAGCAGTACTTC
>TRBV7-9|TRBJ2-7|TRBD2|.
CASSLGGGLAGSYEQYF
TGTGCCAGCAGCTTAGGAGGGGGACTAGCGGGGTCCTACGAGCAGTACTTC
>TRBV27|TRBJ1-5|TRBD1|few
CASSLGYATGGNQPQHF
TGTGCCAGCAGTTTAGGGTACGCGACAGGGGGCAATCAGCCCCAGCATTTT
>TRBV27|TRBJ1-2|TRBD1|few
CASSLTGAALDGYTF
TGTGCCAGCAGTTTAACAGGGGCCGCCTTGGATGGCTACACCTTC
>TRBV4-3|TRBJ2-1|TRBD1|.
CASSQDWTGGNEQFF
TGCGCCAGCAGCCAAGACTGGACAGGGGGCAATGAGCAGTTCTTC
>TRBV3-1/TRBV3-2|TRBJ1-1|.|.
CASSHQAGSEAFF
TGTGCCAGCAGCCATCAAGCGGGGTCCGAAGCTTTCTTT
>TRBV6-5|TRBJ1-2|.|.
CASRDSLYGYTF
TGTGCCAGCAGGGACAGCCTCTATGGCTACACCTTC
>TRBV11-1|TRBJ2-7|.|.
CASSLGQPPYEQYF
TGTGCCAGCAGCTTAGGACAGCCTCCTTACGAGCAGTACTTC
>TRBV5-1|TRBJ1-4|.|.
CASSGALATNEKLFF
TGCGCCAGCAGCGGGGCGTTAGCAACTAATGAAAAACTGTTTTTT
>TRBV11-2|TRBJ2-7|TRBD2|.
CASSLDVTSGLAPSYEQYF
TGTGCCAGCAGCTTAGATGTGACTAGCGGGCTGGCCCCCTCCTACGAGCAGTACTTC
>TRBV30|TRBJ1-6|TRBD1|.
CAWSTQGAFNSPLHF
TGTGCCTGGAGCACACAGGGGGCTTTTAATTCACCCCTCCACTTT
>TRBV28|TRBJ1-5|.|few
CASSLGLEGRSRNQPQHF
TGTGCCAGCAGTTTAGGTTTGGAGGGAAGGTCGAGGAATCAGCCCCAGCATTTT
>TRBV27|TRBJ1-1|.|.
CASSLNKNTEAFF
TGTGCCAGCAGTCTTAACAAGAACACTGAAGCTTTCTTT
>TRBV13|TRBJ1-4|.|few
CASSLDGRVNEKLFF
TGTGCCAGCAGCTTAGATGGCAGGGTGAATGAAAAACTGTTTTTT
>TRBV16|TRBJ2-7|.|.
CASSQLTGQGGFYEQYF
TGTGCCAGCAGCCAATTGACAGGACAGGGAGGGTTCTACGAGCAGTACTTC
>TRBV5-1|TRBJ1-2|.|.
CASSGRGRGVFGYTF
TGCGCCAGCAGCGGTCGCGGCAGGGGCGTCTTTGGCTACACCTTC
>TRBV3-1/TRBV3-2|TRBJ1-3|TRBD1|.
CASSLTGGSGNTIYF
TGTGCCAGCAGTCTTACAGGGGGCTCTGGAAACACCATATATTTT
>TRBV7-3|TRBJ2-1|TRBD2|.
CASSSLGLAGEQFF
TGTGCCAGCAGCTCTTTGGGACTAGCGGGGGAGCAGTTCTTC
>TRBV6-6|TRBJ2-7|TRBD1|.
CASSYPGQGDEQYF
TGTGCCAGCAGTTACCCCGGGCAGGGGGACGAGCAGTACTTC
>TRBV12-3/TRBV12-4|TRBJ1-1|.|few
CASTMRETEAFF
TGTGCCAGCACTATGAGGGAGACTGAAGCTTTCTTT
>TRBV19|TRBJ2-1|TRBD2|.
CASKKRGENEQFF
TGTGCCAGTAAGAAGCGGGGGGAGAATGAGCAGTTCTTC
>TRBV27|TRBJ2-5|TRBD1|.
CASSLGAEGQGRQETQYF
TGTGCCAGCAGTTTAGGTGCTGAGGGACAGGGGCGACAAGAGACCCAGTACTTC
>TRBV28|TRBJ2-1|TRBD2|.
CASRSTGTRGEQFF
TGTGCCAGCAGATCCACCGGGACTAGGGGCGAGCAGTTCTTC
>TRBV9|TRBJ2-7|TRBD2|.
CASSEGLAETYEQYF
TGTGCCAGCAGCGAGGGACTAGCGGAGACATACGAGCAGTACTTC
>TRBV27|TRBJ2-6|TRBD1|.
CASTNRDRATNVLTF
TGTGCCAGCACCAACCGGGACAGGGCGACCAACGTCCTGACTTTC
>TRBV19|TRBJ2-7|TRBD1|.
CASSISLRTGGHEQYF
TGTGCCAGTAGTATCTCGCTGCGGACAGGGGGCCACGAGCAGTACTTC
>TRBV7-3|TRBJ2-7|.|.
CASSLSPNYEQYF
TGTGCCAGCAGCTTAAGTCCCAACTACGAGCAGTACTTC
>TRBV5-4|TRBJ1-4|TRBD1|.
CASSWDRNEKLFF
TGTGCCAGCAGCTGGGACAGAAACGAAAAACTGTTTTTT
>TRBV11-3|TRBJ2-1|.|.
CASAQQGGQYYNEQFF
TGTGCCAGCGCACAACAGGGCGGACAGTACTACAATGAGCAGTTCTTC
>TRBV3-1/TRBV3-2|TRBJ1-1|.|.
CASSQVRSRNTEAFF
TGTGCCAGCAGCCAAGTGAGGTCTCGGAACACTGAAGCTTTCTTT
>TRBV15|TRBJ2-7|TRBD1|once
CATSFGEDRGDYEQYF
TGTGCCACGAGCTTCGGGGAGGACAGGGGGGACTACGAGCAGTACTTC